One and the same sample provided the 2 T cell receptor beta chains below, sequenced in a study of tumor-infiltrating lymphocytes in primary liver carcinoma. Extraction of RNA together with DNA used about 18-30 mg of unsorted bulk tissue. A constant-region primer primed TCR beta cDNA synthesis from about 0.55 ug of total RNA. Three nested multiplex PCR rounds, a slightly modified ARM-PCR method, built the TCR beta libraries. The study ran its first two PCR rounds for roughly 11 cycles each, using TRBV1-TRBV30 forward primers and a C-beta reverse primer. TCRdb fed the multiplex PCR reads into MiXCR, producing one record per CDR3 protein. The sample comprises around 190,000 distinct CDR3 sequences, around four fifths of which are singletons, and approximately 18% rests with the top ten. The sample comprised tumor tissue from primary liver carcinoma. The source of these receptors is a man in his forties with primary liver carcinoma and hepatitis B virus infection.

The V and J genes are TRBV6-6 and TRBJ2-2; 12 bases are shared with TRBD1. V was pared by 0 bases and J by 9 bases, with 8 bases of the junction left unmatched. Germline V lookup: CDR1 MNHNY, CDR2 SVGAGI (reference sequence). CDR3 size: 17 residues. The CDR3 is CASSYSGQGAGAWELFF. DNA for the CDR3: TGTGCCAGCAGTTACTCGGGACAGGGGGCGGGGGCCTGGGAGCTGTTTTTT.

Notes on this clonotype: This clone may be a read error of a much larger clone one base away. The chain uses TRBV30 and TRBJ2-1; TRBD2 agrees at 10 bases. Trimming at V came to 0 bases and at J to 3 bases, leaving 11 bases not matched to a gene. CDR1 and CDR2 from the germline V gene are GTSNPN and SVGIG (reference sequence). The CDR3 loop spans 18 amino acids. The CDR3 region is CAWSVHVAGGLLYNEQFF. As DNA, the CDR3 is TGTGCCTGGAGTGTACACGTAGCGGGAGGACTTCTCTACAATGAGCAGTTCTTC. Using reference TRBV30 and TRBJ2-1 for the parts outside the CDR3, the full variable domain is SQTIHQWPATLVQPVGSPLSLECTVEGTSNPNLYWYRQAAGRGLQLLFYSVGIGQISSEVPQNLSASRPQDRQFILSSKKLLLSDSGFYLCAWSVHVAGGLLYNEQFFGPGTRLTVL.